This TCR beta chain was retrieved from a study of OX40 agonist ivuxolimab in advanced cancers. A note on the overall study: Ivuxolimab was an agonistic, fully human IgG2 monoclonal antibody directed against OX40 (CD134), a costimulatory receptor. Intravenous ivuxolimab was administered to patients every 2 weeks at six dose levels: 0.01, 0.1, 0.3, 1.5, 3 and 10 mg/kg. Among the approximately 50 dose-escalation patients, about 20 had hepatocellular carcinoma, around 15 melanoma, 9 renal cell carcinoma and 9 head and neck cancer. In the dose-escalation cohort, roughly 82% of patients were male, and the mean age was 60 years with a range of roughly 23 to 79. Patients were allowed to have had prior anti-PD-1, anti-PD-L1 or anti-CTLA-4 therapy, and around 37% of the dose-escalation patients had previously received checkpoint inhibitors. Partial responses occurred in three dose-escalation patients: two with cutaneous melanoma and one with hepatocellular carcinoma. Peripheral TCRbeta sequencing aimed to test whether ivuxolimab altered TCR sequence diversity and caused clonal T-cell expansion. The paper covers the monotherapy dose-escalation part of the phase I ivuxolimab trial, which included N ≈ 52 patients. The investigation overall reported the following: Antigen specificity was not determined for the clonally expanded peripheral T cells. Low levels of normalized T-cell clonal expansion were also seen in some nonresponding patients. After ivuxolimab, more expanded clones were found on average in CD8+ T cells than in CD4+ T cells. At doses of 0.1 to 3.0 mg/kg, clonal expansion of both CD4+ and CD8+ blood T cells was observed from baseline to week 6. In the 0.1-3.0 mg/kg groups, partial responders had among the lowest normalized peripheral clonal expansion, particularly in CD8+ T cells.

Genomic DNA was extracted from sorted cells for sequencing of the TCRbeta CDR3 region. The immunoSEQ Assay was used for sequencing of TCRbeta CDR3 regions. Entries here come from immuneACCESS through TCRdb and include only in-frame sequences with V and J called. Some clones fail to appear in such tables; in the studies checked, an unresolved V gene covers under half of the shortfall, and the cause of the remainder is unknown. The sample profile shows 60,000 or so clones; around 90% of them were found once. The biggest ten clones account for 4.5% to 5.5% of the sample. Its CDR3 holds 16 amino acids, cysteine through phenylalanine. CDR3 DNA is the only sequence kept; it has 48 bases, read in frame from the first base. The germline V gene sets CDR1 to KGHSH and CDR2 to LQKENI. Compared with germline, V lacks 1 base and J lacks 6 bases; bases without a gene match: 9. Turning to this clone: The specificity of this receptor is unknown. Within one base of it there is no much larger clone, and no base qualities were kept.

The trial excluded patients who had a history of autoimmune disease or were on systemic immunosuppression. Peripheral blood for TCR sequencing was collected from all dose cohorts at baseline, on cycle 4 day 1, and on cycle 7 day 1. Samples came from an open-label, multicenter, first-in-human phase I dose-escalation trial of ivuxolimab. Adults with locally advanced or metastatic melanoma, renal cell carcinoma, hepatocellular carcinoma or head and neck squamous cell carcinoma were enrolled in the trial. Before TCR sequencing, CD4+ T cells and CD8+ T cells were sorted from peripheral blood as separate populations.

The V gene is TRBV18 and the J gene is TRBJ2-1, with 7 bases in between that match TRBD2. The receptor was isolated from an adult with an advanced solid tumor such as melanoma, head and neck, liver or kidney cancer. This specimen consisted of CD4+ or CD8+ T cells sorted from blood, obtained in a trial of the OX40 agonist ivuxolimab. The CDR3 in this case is CASSPLRASGLNEQFF. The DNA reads TGTGCCAGCTCACCACTTCGGGCTAGCGGACTCAATGAGCAGTTCTTC. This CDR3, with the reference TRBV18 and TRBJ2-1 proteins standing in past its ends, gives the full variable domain NAGVMQNPRHLVRRRGQEARLRCSPMKGHSHVYWYRQLPEEGLKFMVYLQKENIIDESGMPKERFSAEFPKEGPSILRIQQVVRGDSAAYFCASSPLRASGLNEQFFGPGTRLTVL.